This T cell receptor (beta chain) was recorded in a study of early T cells in non-severe SARS-CoV-2 infection. This clonotype was seen ten or more times. TCRdb called the 5' RACE reads again in MiXCR, with one record for every CDR3 protein. This sample has roughly 43,000 distinct CDR3 sequences, with 5.4% found just once. Trimming shortened V by 5 bases and J by 6 bases, and 16 bases separated the two germline ends. Germline loops: CDR1 MDHEN, CDR2 SYDVKM. The length of the CDR3 is 14 residues. The chain has TRBV28 and TRBJ1-1; tentative D call: TRBD1 (5 bases). The sequenced sample was whole blood, obtained at baseline. The receptor was isolated from an adult who was a healthcare worker with PCR-confirmed SARS-CoV-2 infection or an uninfected control (not recorded which). The CDR3 DNA reads as TGTGCCAGCAGTCCCGCAGGGTTAATGGCTGAAGCTTTCTTT. This gives the protein CASSPAGLMAEAFF.